The entry below describes one TCR beta chain. The sample comes from a study of blood T cell repertoires in COVID-19. Looking at the study overall: PBMCs, B-cell-depleted T cells, or T cells were the source of the cDNA or gDNA that made up the material.

Trimming shortened V by 5 bases and J by 1 base, and 9 bases separated the two germline ends. This CDR3 has 13 residues. Germline V gives CDR1 SEHNR, CDR2 FQNEAQ (reference sequence). Only in-frame clones appear in the TCRdb table, and some are missing; sequencing was by immunoSEQ multiplex PCR. This sample yields about 210,000 clones, of which 75% to 85% are seen a single time; less than 6% belongs to the top ten. The source is a woman in her sixties or seventies with COVID-19, enrolled during active disease. V and J are TRBV7-9 and TRBJ2-7; possible D gene TRBD1, 6 bases. The specimen sequenced was peripheral blood. CDR3 amino acids: CASSPGTSYEQYF. The CDR3 nucleotides read TGTGCCAGCAGCCCCGGGACATCCTACGAGCAGTACTTC. The whole variable domain, filled in from reference TRBV7-9 and TRBJ2-7, reads DTGVSQNPRHKITKRGQNVTFRCDPISEHNRLYWYRQTLGQGPEFLTYFQNEAQLEKSRLLSDRFSAERPKGSFSTLEIQRTEQGDSAMYLCASSPGTSYEQYFGPGTRLTVT.